One and the same sample provided the 28 T cell receptor beta chains below, sequenced in a study of cytomegalovirus exposure and HLA in healthy donors. Using immunoSEQ multiplex PCR, the repertoire was profiled, and TCRdb retains in-frame clones only, with some absent. The repertoire consists of around 99,000 clones, with around nine tenths occurring once and the leading ten covering less than 2.5%. Sequences were obtained from PBMCs. The receptors here all came from a woman between 18 and 30 years old in good health and CMV-seronegative.

The chain employs TRBV30 and TRBJ2-5; possibly TRBD2 for D (6 bases). V lost 4 bases to trimming and J lost 1 base, with 16 bases between them. The CDR3 length is 15 residues. Germline loops: CDR1 GTSNPN, CDR2 SVGIG (reference sequence). The CDR3 loop reads CAWTLAGTLQETQYF. The CDR3, as DNA: TGTGCCTGGACCTTGGCCGGGACTCTCCAAGAGACCCAGTACTTC.

The V call is TRBV7-2, the J call TRBJ2-5, with 12 bases fitting TRBD2. J gave up 5 bases and V 1 base, and 8 bases lay outside the gene matches. The CDR3 runs 17 residues. Germline values: CDR1 SGHTA, CDR2 FQGNSA. The CDR3 bases are TGTGCCAGCAGCTTAGGGCCTAGCGGGGGGGTCAGGGAGACCCAGTACTTC. It codes for CASSLGPSGGVRETQYF.

The rearrangement uses TRBV7-2 and TRBJ2-7; D perhaps matches TRBD2 (6 bases). Trimming removed 6 bases from V and 1 base from J, with 13 bases in between. CDR1 is SGHTA and CDR2 is FQGNSA in the germline V gene. The CDR3 length is 14 residues. The CDR3 here is CASSSRRGSYEQYF. For the CDR3, the DNA is TGTGCCAGCAGTTCCAGGCGGGGATCCTACGAGCAGTACTTC.

This chain links TRBV19 with TRBJ2-1; TRBD1 agrees at 7 bases. With 5 bases clipped from V and 4 bases from J, the junction kept 5 bases outside the gene matches. Germline-derived CDR1 and CDR2 are LNHDA and SQIVND (reference sequence). The CDR3 runs to 14 residues. CDR3 DNA: TGTGCCAGTAGTCCAATCAGGGGGTACAATGAGCAGTTCTTC. Its protein product is CASSPIRGYNEQFF.

This sequence joins TRBV4-3 and TRBJ1-6, with D possibly being TRBD1 (6 bases). Germline loops: CDR1 LGHNA, CDR2 YSLEER. This CDR3 contains 15 residues. Deletions cut 1 base from V and 7 bases from J, with 11 bases between. The CDR3 DNA reads TGCGCCAGCAGCCAAGCTGGGGGCGACAATTCACCCCTCCACTTT. Residues: CASSQAGGDNSPLHF.

This rearrangement joins TRBV5-1 to TRBJ1-1, with TRBD1 matching 7 bases. The CDR3 has 15 amino acids. The germline gives CDR1 SGHRS, CDR2 YFSETQ. The V segment lost 4 bases and the J segment 0 bases; nucleotides outside the gene matches: 6. CDR3 protein: CASSLLTGLNTEAFF. CDR3 DNA sequence: TGCGCCAGCAGCCTCCTGACAGGGTTGAACACTGAAGCTTTCTTT.

This chain's CDR3 is CASSRTGYQETQYF. Written as DNA, the CDR3 is TGTGCCAGCAGCAGGACAGGGTACCAAGAGACCCAGTACTTC. The chain has TRBV7-7 and TRBJ2-5; 8 bases map to TRBD1. Germline V CDR1 and CDR2: SSHAT, FNYEAQ (reference sequence). Germline trimming cut 5 bases from V and 0 bases from J; bases unmatched to any gene: 2. CDR3 length equals 14 residues. Supplemented by reference TRBV7-7 and TRBJ2-5, the full variable domain reads GAGVSQSPRYKVTKRGQDVTLRCDPISSHATLYWYQQALGQGPEFLTYFNYEAQPDKSGLPSDRFSAERPEGSISTLTIQRTEQRDSAMYRCASSRTGYQETQYFGPGTRLLVL.

J is TRBJ1-5 and V is TRBV19; D possibly corresponds to TRBD1 (6 bases). This CDR3 contains 14 residues. Germline V CDR1 and CDR2: LNHDA, SQIVND (reference sequence). Trimming took off 5 bases at V and 1 base at J, with 9 bases between the two ends. CDR3 in amino acids: CASSPGVSNQPQHF. CDR3 coding DNA: TGTGCCAGTAGTCCAGGGGTAAGCAATCAGCCCCAGCATTTT.

This rearrangement joins TRBV28 to TRBJ1-5; unclear D gene. The CDR3 is 13 residues long. Trimming removed 5 bases at V and 6 bases at J, with 11 bases between. From germline, CDR1 is MDHEN and CDR2 SYDVKM. CDR3 nucleotide sequence: TGTGCCAGCAGTGGGCAGCGGGCTCAGCCCCAGCATTTT. This codes for CASSGQRAQPQHF. Looking up the rest from reference TRBV28 and TRBJ1-5 gives the full variable domain: DVKVTQSSRYLVKRTGEKVFLECVQDMDHENMFWYRQDPGLGLRLIYFSYDVKMKEKGDIPEGYSVSREKKERFSLILESASTNQTSMYLCASSGQRAQPQHFGDGTRLSIL.

The chain carries TRBV11-3 and TRBJ2-7, with a weak D call TRBD2 (5 bases). The CDR3 loop spans 15 amino acids. Germline V gene lookup returns CDR1 SGHNT and CDR2 YENEEA. V shed 3 bases and J shed 2 bases, with 14 bases lying between them. The CDR3 region is CASSLAGGLPYEQYF. In nucleotides, the CDR3 is TGTGCCAGCAGCTTGGCAGGAGGTCTCCCCTACGAGCAGTACTTC.

The chain recombines TRBV19 with TRBJ1-1; the D gene is possibly TRBD1 (6 bases). Per the germline V gene, CDR1 is LNHDA and CDR2 is SQIVND (reference sequence). V was clipped by 6 bases and J by 5 bases, with 10 bases between them. The CDR3 runs to 12 residues. The CDR3 region has the DNA TGTGCCAGTAGGCAGGGGTCTACTGAAGCTTTCTTT. Translated: CASRQGSTEAFF. Drawing the rest from reference TRBV19 and TRBJ1-1, the complete variable domain is DGGITQSPKYLFRKEGQNVTLSCEQNLNHDAMYWYRQDPGQGLRLIYYSQIVNDFQKGDIAEGYSVSREKKESFPLTVTSAQKNPTAFYLCASRQGSTEAFFGQGTRLTVV.

The rearrangement uses TRBV9 and TRBJ2-1; D is unresolved. Germline V gives CDR1 SGDLS, CDR2 YYNGEE. This CDR3 contains 12 residues. V was clipped by 4 bases and J by 2 bases, with 4 bases between them. The DNA for the CDR3 is TGTGCCAGCAGCTCAACCTACAATGAGCAGTTCTTC. This gives the protein CASSSTYNEQFF.

The rearrangement links TRBV5-1 to TRBJ1-1; D remains ambiguous. Germline CDR1 reads SGHRS; CDR2 reads YFSETQ. With 0 bases removed from V and 2 bases from J, the gap between germline ends came to 8 bases. The CDR3 is 14 residues long. The CDR3 coding sequence is TGCGCCAGCAGCTTGGGAGGATTCAACACTGAAGCTTTCTTT. This translates into CASSLGGFNTEAFF.

Remarks on this clone: Relative to the germline gene, one junction end is altered; a read error may explain this. The chain employs TRBV20-1 and TRBJ2-1; 11 bases are a match to TRBD2. CDR1 and CDR2 from the germline V gene are DFQATT and SNEGSKA (reference sequence). The CDR3 runs to 10 residues. CDR3 nucleotides: TGCAGTGCTGGGAGACTAGCGGGGATCTTC. The encoded protein is CSAGRLAGIF.

V is TRBV6-5 and J is TRBJ1-5, with D possibly matching TRBD1 (6 bases). The CDR3 sequence is 13 residues long. CDR1 MNHEY and CDR2 SVGAGI come from the germline V gene. With 6 bases removed from V and 3 bases from J, the gap between germline ends came to 9 bases. DNA for the CDR3: TGTGCCAGCAGACGGACAGTCAATCAGCCCCAGCATTTT. This translates into CASRRTVNQPQHF.

The V gene is TRBV5-5, the J gene TRBJ2-7; 11 nucleotides line up with TRBD2. The V segment lost 5 bases and the J segment 3 bases; nucleotides outside the gene matches: 4. CDR1 is SGHKS and CDR2 is YYEKEE in the germline V gene (reference sequence). The CDR3 consists of 14 residues. The CDR3 nucleotides read TGTGCCAGCAGGGAACTAGCGGGGGTCTACGAGCAGTACTTC. Translated, it gives CASRELAGVYEQYF.

The chain uses TRBV5-4 and TRBJ2-5, with no clear D. The CDR3 extends over 15 amino acids. V was clipped by 4 bases and J by 2 bases, with 15 bases between them. The germline V gene encodes CDR1 SGHNT and CDR2 YYREEE (reference sequence). The CDR3 region is CASSQGGTAQETQYF. The CDR3 DNA reads TGTGCCAGCAGCCAAGGCGGTACGGCTCAAGAGACCCAGTACTTC.

V is TRBV4-1 and J is TRBJ2-7; 7 nucleotides match TRBD1. Germline V gene sequence: CDR1 MGHRA, CDR2 YSYEKL. CDR3 length: 15 residues. After removal of 4 bases from V and 7 bases from J, the junction contained 13 bases not matched to a gene. The DNA for the CDR3 is TGCGCCAGCAGCCCCGGGACAGAGACCTTCCGGGAGCAGTACTTC. This encodes CASSPGTETFREQYF.

The CDR3 reads CASSLVGKDTEAFF. CDR3 in DNA: TGCGCCAGCAGCTTGGTCGGGAAGGACACTGAAGCTTTCTTT. The chain is built from TRBV5-1 and TRBJ1-1; no reliable D call. Per germline, CDR1 SGHRS and CDR2 YFSETQ. The CDR3 spans 14 residues. Trimming removed 0 bases from V and 3 bases from J, with 9 bases in between.

V gene TRBV6-1 combines with J gene TRBJ1-1; no reliable D call. This CDR3 is 13 amino acids long. Germline V gene data show CDR1 as MNHNS and CDR2 as SASEGT. Trimming took 7 bases from V and 2 from J, leaving 11 bases between them. CDR3 sequence: CASTPLGNTEAFF. The CDR3 DNA follows: TGTGCCAGCACTCCACTGGGCAACACTGAAGCTTTCTTT.

V usage is TRBV19 and J usage is TRBJ2-1; D gene unclear. Germline V lookup: CDR1 LNHDA, CDR2 SQIVND (reference sequence). The CDR3 loop spans 14 amino acids. The ends were cut back, 3 bases at V and 0 bases at J, with 6 bases in the middle. The CDR3 reads CASSISGSYNEQFF. DNA for the CDR3: TGTGCCAGTAGTATTTCGGGCTCCTACAATGAGCAGTTCTTC.

V is TRBV5-4 and J is TRBJ1-1; possibly TRBD1 for D (5 bases). The CDR3 covers 13 residues. CDR1 and CDR2 from the germline V gene are SGHNT and YYREEE (reference sequence). V lost 5 bases, J lost 1 base, and 9 bases lay in between. CDR3 amino acids: CASRVTANTEAFF. The CDR3, as DNA: TGTGCCAGCAGAGTGACAGCGAACACTGAAGCTTTCTTT.

This chain links TRBV10-3 with TRBJ2-7, with TRBD2 identical over 9 bases. CDR1 is ENHRY and CDR2 is SYGVKD in the germline V gene. The V and J ends lost 6 bases and 6 bases, in that order; junction bases with no gene match: 6. This CDR3 comprises 13 residues. The CDR3 spells CAIRASSGSEQYF. CDR3 coding DNA: TGTGCCATCAGGGCCAGTAGCGGGAGCGAGCAGTACTTC.

The chain is built from TRBV30 and TRBJ1-5, with 7 bases aligning to TRBD1. This CDR3 spans 13 amino acids. Per germline, CDR1 GTSNPN and CDR2 SVGIG (reference sequence). The V gene end was trimmed by 5 bases and the J gene end by 5 bases; junction bases not matched to a gene: 6. This CDR3 is CAWSTGLYQPQHF. The CDR3 coding sequence is TGTGCCTGGTCGACAGGGTTATATCAGCCCCAGCATTTT.

This clone was seen more than once but under ten times. The rearrangement links TRBV5-1 to TRBJ1-2; TRBD1 is a possible D gene (5 bases). The CDR3 totals 14 residues. Germline V gene sequence: CDR1 SGHRS, CDR2 YFSETQ. V was cut by 4 bases and J by 2 bases, with 12 bases left in between. For the CDR3, the DNA is TGCGCCAGCAGCACGGCGTCAGGGAACTATGGCTACACCTTC. Residues: CASSTASGNYGYTF.

The chain uses TRBV6-1 and TRBJ2-2; the D gene is possibly TRBD2 (6 bases). V lost 9 bases and J 7 bases, leaving 12 bases between the germline ends. Germline-derived CDR1 and CDR2 are MNHNS and SASEGT. The CDR3 is 12 amino acids. The CDR3 DNA reads as TGTGCCAGTATACCGGAGGGCGGGGAGCTGTTTTTT. It encodes CASIPEGGELFF.

J is TRBJ2-7 and V is TRBV9, with 8 bases matching TRBD1. Per germline, CDR1 SGDLS and CDR2 YYNGEE. The CDR3 is 14 residues long. V was pared by 1 base and J by 6 bases, with 6 bases of the junction left unmatched. CDR3 nucleotides: TGTGCCAGCAGCGTAACAGGGGGTGTCTCCGAGCAGTACTTC. It specifies CASSVTGGVSEQYF.

DNA for the CDR3: TGTGCCAGCAGCTTAGGAGCCCACAATGAGCAGTTCTTC. Translating gives CASSLGAHNEQFF. V usage is TRBV7-9 and J usage is TRBJ2-1; D remains unclear. V was cut by 1 base and J by 5 bases, with 6 bases left in between. The CDR3 is 13 amino acids. Germline assignment: CDR1 SEHNR and CDR2 FQNEAQ (reference sequence).